This TCR beta chain is drawn from a study of early T cells in non-severe SARS-CoV-2 infection. Study findings and constraints: The study's VDJdb matching favored anti-spike CD8 responses and missed private and CD4 specificities.

TCRdb re-analysed the 5' RACE reads in MiXCR, keeping a single row per CDR3 protein. This table has 65,000 to 75,000 distinct CDR3 sequences, about 9.9% appearing once. The CDR3 covers 18 residues. Germline-derived CDR1 and CDR2 are SEHNR and FQNEAQ (reference sequence). Trimming cost V 5 bases and J 2 bases; bases outside gene matches: 13. This clonotype has a count of ten or more. No antigen is known for it. Sequences were obtained from whole blood. This TCR came from an adult who was a healthcare worker with PCR-confirmed SARS-CoV-2 infection or an uninfected control (not recorded which). The rearrangement uses TRBV7-9 and TRBJ1-4; 8 positions agree with TRBD1. The CDR3 nucleotides are TGTGCCAGCAGCCCAAGACGGACAGGGAAGGGCACTAATGAAAAACTGTTTTTT. It specifies CASSPRRTGKGTNEKLFF.